Listed below are T cell receptor beta chains from one sample, sequenced in a study of identical twins. TCRdb redid the calling of the 5' RACE reads with MiXCR, one entry per CDR3 protein. The sample lists 500,000 or so distinct CDR3 sequences, 13% to 15% seen once, with roughly 0.5% in the top ten. These records were also assigned to another study, of yellow fever vaccine responses in identical twins.

Sequenced material: CD4+ T cells sorted from blood. The receptors here all came from a woman between 18 and 29 years old in good health. Both conserved end residues are part of each CDR3. D genes are given only for firm matches. For some rows the clone size is stated as once, few or many, or as a class when expanded; others skip it.

>TRBJ2-2|TRBV12-3/TRBV12-4|many|TRBD1|15
TGTGCCAGCAGTTTCCGGACAGGGGGCACCGGGGAGCTGTTTTTT
CASSFRTGGTGELFF
>TRBJ2-1|TRBV20-1|.|.|14
TGCAGTGTTAGCGTCCCGAGCTCCTACAATGAGCAGTTCTTC
CSVSVPSSYNEQFF
>TRBJ2-1|TRBV29-1|.|.|10
TGCAGCGGTCAGGGCTGGGAGCAGTTCTTC
CSGQGWEQFF
>TRBJ2-5|TRBV4-2|.|.|14
TGTGCCAGCAGCCGACAGGAACTGCAAGAGACCCAGTACTTC
CASSRQELQETQYF
>TRBJ2-3|TRBV25-1|.|.|14
TGTGCCAGCAGGGGGGGGGCCGAGAAAGATACGCAGTATTTT
CASRGGAEKDTQYF
>TRBJ2-5|TRBV4-3|many|.|14
TGCGCCAGCAGCCAAGATCTGTACCAGGGGACCCAGTACTTC
CASSQDLYQGTQYF
>TRBJ2-7|TRBV18|.|TRBD1|14
TGTGCCAGCTCACCGCTGACAGGGGGGGACGAGCAGTACTTC
CASSPLTGGDEQYF
>TRBJ1-1|TRBV20-1|.|.|13
TGCAGTGCTAGAGATCCGGCGCGTAAGGAAGCTTTCTTT
CSARDPARKEAFF
>TRBJ2-5|TRBV30|.|.|14
TGTGCCTGGAGTGCCATAACAGGAGGGGAGACCCAGTACTTC
CAWSAITGGETQYF
>TRBJ2-3|TRBV12-3/TRBV12-4|.|.|14
TGTGCCAGCATCACGGCATGGAGCACAGATACGCAGTATTTT
CASITAWSTDTQYF
>TRBJ2-3|TRBV5-6|many|TRBD1|17
TGTGCCAGCAGCTTGACCTCCGCGGGACAGGGTCTAGATACGCAGTATTTT
CASSLTSAGQGLDTQYF
>TRBJ2-3|TRBV24-1|few|TRBD1|14
TGTGCCACCGACCGGACAGGGGGCACAGATACGCAGTATTTT
CATDRTGGTDTQYF
>TRBJ2-5|TRBV4-1|.|TRBD2|15
TGCGCCAGCAGCCAGACTAGCGGGGGACAAGAGACCCAGTACTTC
CASSQTSGGQETQYF
>TRBJ2-2|TRBV20-1|few|TRBD1|15
TGCAGCGGTCGACGGGACAGGGGGATCACCGGGGAGCTGTTTTTT
CSGRRDRGITGELFF
>TRBJ2-2|TRBV4-2|.|TRBD2|15
TGTGCCAGCAGCCAACTGGGAGGGGACACCGGGGAGCTGTTTTTT
CASSQLGGDTGELFF
>TRBJ2-7|TRBV19|.|.|13
TGTGCCAGTAGTAGAAGCGCGACCTACGAGCAGTACTTC
CASSRSATYEQYF
>TRBJ2-1|TRBV4-1|.|TRBD2|22
TGCGCCAGCAGCCAAGATTCGGTACCGGGACTAGCGTTCCTTTCCTCCTACAATGAGCAGTTCTTC
CASSQDSVPGLAFLSSYNEQFF
>TRBJ2-5|TRBV5-6|many|TRBD1|14
TGTGCCAGCAGCTTGCAGGGGGCGGTGGAGACCCAGTACTTC
CASSLQGAVETQYF
>TRBJ2-5|TRBV10-3|few|.|12
TGTGCCATCAGTGGGCGAGGGGAGACCCAGTACTTC
CAISGRGETQYF
>TRBJ1-1|TRBV3-1|.|.|13
TGTGCCAGCAGCCAACGACAGTCTGTAAGGGCTTTCTTT
CASSQRQSVRAFF
>TRBJ2-2|TRBV4-2|.|TRBD2|18
TGTGCCAGCAGCCAACCTAGTGGACTAGCCACGAACACCGGGGAGCTGTTTTTT
CASSQPSGLATNTGELFF
>TRBJ1-4|TRBV6-1|few|.|14
TGTGCCAGCAGCCAGCCTGCAACTAATGAAAAACTGTTTTTT
CASSQPATNEKLFF
>TRBJ2-3|TRBV7-2|few|TRBD2|15
TGTGCCAGCAGCTTTAGCGGGGGCGACACAGATACGCAGTATTTT
CASSFSGGDTDTQYF
>TRBJ2-7|TRBV12-3/TRBV12-4|.|TRBD2|16
TGTGCCAGCAGTCCGGGACTAGCGGGAGCCCCCTACGAGCAGTACTTC
CASSPGLAGAPYEQYF
>TRBJ1-4|TRBV5-1|few|TRBD1|14
TGCGCCAGCAGCGCGGGACAGTTTAATGAAAAACTGTTTTTT
CASSAGQFNEKLFF
>TRBJ2-7|TRBV5-5|many|TRBD1|16
TGTGCCAGCAGCTTGGTTCTTCGGACAGGGGGATTCGAGCAGTACTTC
CASSLVLRTGGFEQYF
>TRBJ2-7|TRBV6-1|few|.|16
TGTGCCAGCCCGCCCGATGCAGGCAGGATCCTCTACGAGCAGTACTTC
CASPPDAGRILYEQYF
>TRBJ2-1|TRBV11-1|few|TRBD2|21
TGTGCCAGCAGCTTATCGAGTGGCGGGGGGTCTTCAATGAGCTCCTACAATGAGCAGTTCTTC
CASSLSSGGGSSMSSYNEQFF
>TRBJ1-4|TRBV7-2|once|.|15
TGTGCCAGCAGCTTAGTGGGGGACCGTGGTGAAAAACTGTTTTTT
CASSLVGDRGEKLFF
>TRBJ2-2|TRBV2|.|TRBD2|18
TGTGCCATCAGTTTGGGCAGGACTAGCGGAGCGAACACCGGGGAGCTGTTTTTT
CAISLGRTSGANTGELFF
>TRBJ2-7|TRBV27|.|TRBD2|15
TGTGCCAGCAGTTGGGGACTAGCGGGAGGCTACGAGCAGTACTTC
CASSWGLAGGYEQYF
>TRBJ2-7|TRBV10-3|.|TRBD1|13
TGTGCCATCCACCAGGGGGCTAGGGACGAGCAGTACTTC
CAIHQGARDEQYF
>TRBJ2-1|TRBV7-9|.|.|14
TGTGCCAGCAGCTTACGGGACATGTACAATGAGCAGTTCTTC
CASSLRDMYNEQFF
>TRBJ1-6|TRBV3-1|many|.|13
TGTGCCAGCAGCCAAGAATCGGGTTCACCCCTCCACTTT
CASSQESGSPLHF
>TRBJ2-7|TRBV21-1|.|.|15
TGTGCCAGCAGCCCTCCCGTCGGAGAAGAGGACGAGCAGTACTTC
CASSPPVGEEDEQYF
>TRBJ1-2|TRBV27|few|.|14
TGTGCCAGCAGTTCAGGACAGAAGGGCTACGGCTACACCTTC
CASSSGQKGYGYTF
>TRBJ2-3|TRBV5-5|.|.|14
TGTGCCAGCAGCTGGCAGGGGGGACCAGATACGCAGTATTTT
CASSWQGGPDTQYF
>TRBJ2-1|TRBV7-2|few|.|11
TGTGCCAGCAGCTCCACTAGGAAGGAGTTCTTC
CASSSTRKEFF
>TRBJ2-7|TRBV4-3|.|TRBD2|16
TGCGCCAGCAGCCAAGCGGGGACTAGCGAAACCTACGAGCAGTACTTC
CASSQAGTSETYEQYF
>TRBJ1-4|TRBV25-1|few|.|12
TGTGCCAGCAGTGAATTGGATGAAAAACTGTTTTTT
CASSELDEKLFF
>TRBJ2-1|TRBV20-1|.|TRBD1|14
TGCAGTGCTACCGGGACAGGGGATTACAATGAGCAGTTCTTC
CSATGTGDYNEQFF